This T cell receptor beta chain was profiled in a study of blood T cell dynamics during melanoma immunotherapy (dated by TCRdb to 2019 to 2021). Regarding the study in general: The patients had metastatic melanoma and were given first-line pembrolizumab or nivolumab plus ipilimumab as standard of care in the United Kingdom. To find early correlates of response, peripheral T cell receptor repertoires were profiled in metastatic melanoma patients before and after one cycle of checkpoint inhibitor therapy. The training cohort consisted of consecutive patients, while an additional independent group of patients from the same centre was pooled to form an external validation set.

All DNA extracted from each sorted CD8+ T cell subset was loaded into the assay. Following the manufacturer instructions, the immunoSEQ TCRb Assay kit was used to amplify TCR beta CDR3 sequences from genomic DNA. The KAPA Library Quantification Kit for Illumina platforms was used to quantify pooled libraries by qPCR. Sequencing of the pooled libraries was done on an Illumina NextSeq 500, with clustering at about 0.6-1.1 pM. From the authors' description of their analysis: Analysis of the TCR data relied on immunoSEQ ANALYZER and the R LymphoSeq package. A rearrangement efficiency score was calculated as productive divided by the sum of productive and non-productive CDR3 sequences. Clonality was assessed using the Gini coefficient and diversity using the Renyi index at alpha=1, with pairwise comparisons between timepoints within each patient. In LymphoSeq, clonal relatedness was computed using an edit distance of 3, and repertoire similarity was computed using the Bhattacharyya coefficient. To classify response, a linear discriminant analysis based on week-3 changes in clonality and diversity was built using the R MASS and caret packages. Imported from immuneACCESS, the table was reduced by TCRdb to in-frame sequences with V and J called. These copies leave out some clones; in studies compared against another copy, an unresolved V gene accounts for under half, and the cause of the remainder is not known. That table is the source of V, J and clone size, and D and trimming were worked out from the DNA. The sample records several thousand clones, roughly 90% of which are singletons. Around 0.49% of the sample rests with the top ten.

Read against the paper, the sample's time point label means: pre-treatment baseline. Blood samples were collected before treatment (T0) and at week 3 (W3), after the first cycle of checkpoint blockade. Except for a couple of patients with rapid clinical progression, response was assessed 12 weeks after the first infusion by RECIST 1.1; disease control meant complete response, partial response or stable disease. Patients were excluded for prior systemic cancer treatment, concomitant immunosuppressant therapy or synchronous other active malignancies. In six patients, three progressing and three with disease control, sorted CD8+ memory and naive T cell subsets were sequenced at T0 and W3. Lymphoprep and SepMate tubes were used to isolate PBMC from blood, and red cell lysis was then performed. QIAamp DNA Blood Mini kits were used to extract DNA from PBMC and from sorted T cell subsets. Before DNA extraction, CD8+ T cell subsets were live-sorted on a FACSAria III cytometer and then frozen. For flow cytometry, fresh PBMC were kept at 4 degrees C in PBS with roughly 2% fetal bovine serum and analyzed within 24 hours.

On the study overall, not on this receptor specifically: The study could not determine whether the T cell clones driving repertoire changes were melanoma-specific or reflected general immune activation. Among sorted CD8+ subsets, TIE cells showed the highest similarity to cfDNA CDR3 sequences and the highest clonality, suggesting active turnover with convergence on dominant clones. The relatively small sample size was acknowledged as a potential limitation on generalization of the results.

CDR1 and CDR2 were assigned from the germline V gene (reference sequence) as MNHEY and SMNVEV. The junction shows trimming of 2 bases on V and 9 bases on J, plus 14 bases between the germline ends. From the cysteine through the phenylalanine, the CDR3 covers 14 amino acids. Left in the record is the CDR3 DNA by itself, 42 bases read in frame from the first base. This clone was seen a handful of times. This receptor's antigen is unknown. No much larger clone is present one base from it, and per-base qualities are unavailable. The chain was built from TRBV27 and TRBJ1-5; the D gene is unclear. This sequence originates from a human donor with melanoma. Sequenced here: effector memory CD8+ T cells from blood, sampled from a patient treated with checkpoint blockade. The CDR3 amino acid sequence is: CASSLGSAGRPQHF. The DNA sequence reads TGTGCCAGCAGTTTAGGATCGGCTGGGAGGCCCCAGCATTTT.